Below, one T cell receptor beta chain is given with its context. The data were obtained in a study of blood T cell repertoires in COVID-19. Study summary: The United States, Italy and Spain supplied acute and convalescent COVID-19 samples. From T cells, B-cell-depleted T cells, or PBMCs came the material, which was cDNA or gDNA.

In the original processing: Cell counts per sample came from amplifying reference gene primers. Profiled with immunoSEQ multiplex PCR; TCRdb holds only in-frame clones, not every one. Clone size and the V and J calls come from that table; the DNA yielded D and trimming. The table lists 250,000 to 300,000 clones, around 83% of them singletons, with around 3.6% in the top ten. The V gene's germline CDR1 is MNHNS and CDR2 SASEGT. The CDR3 length is 14 residues. The junction had 6 bases not matched to a gene; V was cut back by 0 bases and J by 12 bases. The chain is built from TRBV6-1 and TRBJ2-1; 9 positions match TRBD1. The receptor was derived from a man younger than 35 with active or convalescent COVID-19. The sequenced sample was peripheral blood. This chain's CDR3 is CASSEAGDRVGQFF. The CDR3 nucleotides are TGTGCCAGCAGTGAAGCTGGGGACAGGGTCGGGCAGTTCTTC.